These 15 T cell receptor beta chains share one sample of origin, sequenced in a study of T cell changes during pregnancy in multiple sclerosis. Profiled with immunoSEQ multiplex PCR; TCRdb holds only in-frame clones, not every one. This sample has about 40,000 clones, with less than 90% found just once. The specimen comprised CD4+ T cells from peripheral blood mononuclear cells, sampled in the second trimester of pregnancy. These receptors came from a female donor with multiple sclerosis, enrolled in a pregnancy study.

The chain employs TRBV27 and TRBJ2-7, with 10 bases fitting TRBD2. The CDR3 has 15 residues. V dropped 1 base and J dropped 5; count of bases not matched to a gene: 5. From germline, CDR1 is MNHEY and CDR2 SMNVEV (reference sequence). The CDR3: CASSLLASGSDEQYF. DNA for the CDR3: TGTGCCAGCAGTTTATTAGCTAGCGGGAGCGACGAGCAGTACTTC.

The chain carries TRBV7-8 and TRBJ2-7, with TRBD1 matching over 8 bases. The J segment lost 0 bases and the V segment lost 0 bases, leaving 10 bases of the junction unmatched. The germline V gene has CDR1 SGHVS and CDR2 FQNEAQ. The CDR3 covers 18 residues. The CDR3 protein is CASSLARRQGAPSYEQYF. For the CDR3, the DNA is TGTGCCAGCAGCTTAGCGCGCCGGCAGGGGGCACCCTCCTACGAGCAGTACTTC.

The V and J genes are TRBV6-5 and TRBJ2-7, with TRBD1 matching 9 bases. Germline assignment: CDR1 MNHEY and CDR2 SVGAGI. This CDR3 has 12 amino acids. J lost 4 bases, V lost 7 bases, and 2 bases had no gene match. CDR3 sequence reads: CASNGQGYEQYF. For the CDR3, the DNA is TGTGCCAGCAATGGACAGGGGTACGAGCAGTACTTC.

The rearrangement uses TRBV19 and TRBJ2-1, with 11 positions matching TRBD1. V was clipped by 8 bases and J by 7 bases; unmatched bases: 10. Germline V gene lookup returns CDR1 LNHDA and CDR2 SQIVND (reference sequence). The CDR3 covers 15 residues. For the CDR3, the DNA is TGTGCCAGTTCACAGGACAGGGGGCTCGGTAATGAGCAGTTCTTC. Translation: CASSQDRGLGNEQFF. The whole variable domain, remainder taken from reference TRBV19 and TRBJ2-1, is DGGITQSPKYLFRKEGQNVTLSCEQNLNHDAMYWYRQDPGQGLRLIYYSQIVNDFQKGDIAEGYSVSREKKESFPLTVTSAQKNPTAFYLCASSQDRGLGNEQFFGPGTRLTVL.

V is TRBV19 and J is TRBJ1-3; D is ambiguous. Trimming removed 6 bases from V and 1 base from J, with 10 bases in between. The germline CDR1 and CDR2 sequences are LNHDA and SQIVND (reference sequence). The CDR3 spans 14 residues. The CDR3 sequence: CASSRGISGNTIYF. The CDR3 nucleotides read TGTGCCAGTAGCCGCGGAATATCTGGAAACACCATATATTTT. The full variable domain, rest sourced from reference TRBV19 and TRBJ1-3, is DGGITQSPKYLFRKEGQNVTLSCEQNLNHDAMYWYRQDPGQGLRLIYYSQIVNDFQKGDIAEGYSVSREKKESFPLTVTSAQKNPTAFYLCASSRGISGNTIYFGEGSWLTVV.

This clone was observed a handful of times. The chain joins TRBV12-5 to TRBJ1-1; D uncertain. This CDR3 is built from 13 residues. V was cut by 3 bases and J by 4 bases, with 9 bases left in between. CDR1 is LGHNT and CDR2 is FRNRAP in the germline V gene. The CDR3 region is CASGFEVGTEAFF. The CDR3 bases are TGTGCTAGTGGTTTTGAGGTCGGCACTGAAGCTTTCTTT. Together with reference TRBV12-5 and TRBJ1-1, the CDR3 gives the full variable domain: DARVTQTPRHKVTEMGQEVTMRCQPILGHNTVFWYRQTMMQGLELLAYFRNRAPLDDSGMPKDRFSAEMPDATLATLKIQPSEPRDSAVYFCASGFEVGTEAFFGQGTRLTVV.

This CDR3 reads CASSIDNQPQHF. CDR3 nucleotides: TGTGCCAGCAGTATAGACAATCAGCCCCAGCATTTT. The chain carries TRBV2 and TRBJ1-5; no clear D. CDR3 length: 12 amino acids. The germline V gene has CDR1 SNHLY and CDR2 FYNNEI. Between the trimmed V and J ends, which lost 5 bases and 3 bases, there was a span of 5 bases.

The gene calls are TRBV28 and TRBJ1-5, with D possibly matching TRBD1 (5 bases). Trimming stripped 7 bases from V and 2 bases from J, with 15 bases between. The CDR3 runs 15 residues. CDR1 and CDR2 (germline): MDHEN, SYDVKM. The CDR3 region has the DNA TGTGCCAGCATCGGAGGAGGGGCTGGCAATCAGCCCCAGCATTTT. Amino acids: CASIGGGAGNQPQHF.

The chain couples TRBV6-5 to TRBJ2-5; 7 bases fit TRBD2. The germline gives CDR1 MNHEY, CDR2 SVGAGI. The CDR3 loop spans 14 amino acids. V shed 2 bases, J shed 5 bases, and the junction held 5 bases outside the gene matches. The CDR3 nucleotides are TGTGCCAGCAGTTACCTTGGCGGGAGTGAGACCCAGTACTTC. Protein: CASSYLGGSETQYF.

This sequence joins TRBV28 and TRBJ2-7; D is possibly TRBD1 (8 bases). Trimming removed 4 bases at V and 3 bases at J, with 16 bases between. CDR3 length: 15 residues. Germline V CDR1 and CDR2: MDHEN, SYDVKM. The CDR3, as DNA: TGTGCCAGCAGTTCCCACAGGGGGGGTTTCTACGAGCAGTACTTC. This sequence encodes CASSSHRGGFYEQYF.

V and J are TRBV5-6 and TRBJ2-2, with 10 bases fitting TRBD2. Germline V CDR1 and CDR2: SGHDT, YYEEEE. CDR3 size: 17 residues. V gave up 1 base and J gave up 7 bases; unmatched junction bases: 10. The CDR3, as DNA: TGTGCCAGCAGCTTGTATACAGCGGGAGGGCCTCGCGGGGAGCTGTTTTTT. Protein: CASSLYTAGGPRGELFF.

CDR3 sequence: CASSFGLLAGSTDTQYF. The CDR3 region has the DNA TGTGCCAGCAGTTTCGGCTTACTAGCGGGGAGCACAGATACGCAGTATTTT. The V gene is TRBV28, the J gene TRBJ2-3, with 10 bases fitting TRBD2. From germline, CDR1 is MDHEN and CDR2 SYDVKM. This CDR3 is built from 17 residues. The V gene end was trimmed by 3 bases and the J gene end by 0 bases; junction bases not matched to a gene: 6.

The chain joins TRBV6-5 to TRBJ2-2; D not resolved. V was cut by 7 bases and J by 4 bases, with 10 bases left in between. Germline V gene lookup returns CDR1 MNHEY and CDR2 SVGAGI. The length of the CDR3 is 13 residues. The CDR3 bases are TGTGCCAGCATGGCAGGCCCCACCGGGGAGCTGTTTTTT. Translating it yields CASMAGPTGELFF.

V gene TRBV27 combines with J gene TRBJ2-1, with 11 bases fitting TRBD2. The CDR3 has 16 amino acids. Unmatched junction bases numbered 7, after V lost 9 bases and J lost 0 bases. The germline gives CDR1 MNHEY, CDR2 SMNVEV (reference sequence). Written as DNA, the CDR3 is TGTGCCAGTGTAGCGGGAGGGCTGAGCTCCTACAATGAGCAGTTCTTC. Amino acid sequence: CASVAGGLSSYNEQFF.

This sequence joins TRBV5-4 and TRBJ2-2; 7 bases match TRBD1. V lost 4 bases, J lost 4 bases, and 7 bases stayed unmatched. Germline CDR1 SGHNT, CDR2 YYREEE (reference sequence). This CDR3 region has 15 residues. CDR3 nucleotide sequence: TGTGCCAGCAGCCTGGTGACAGGGCGCACCGGGGAGCTGTTTTTT. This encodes CASSLVTGRTGELFF.